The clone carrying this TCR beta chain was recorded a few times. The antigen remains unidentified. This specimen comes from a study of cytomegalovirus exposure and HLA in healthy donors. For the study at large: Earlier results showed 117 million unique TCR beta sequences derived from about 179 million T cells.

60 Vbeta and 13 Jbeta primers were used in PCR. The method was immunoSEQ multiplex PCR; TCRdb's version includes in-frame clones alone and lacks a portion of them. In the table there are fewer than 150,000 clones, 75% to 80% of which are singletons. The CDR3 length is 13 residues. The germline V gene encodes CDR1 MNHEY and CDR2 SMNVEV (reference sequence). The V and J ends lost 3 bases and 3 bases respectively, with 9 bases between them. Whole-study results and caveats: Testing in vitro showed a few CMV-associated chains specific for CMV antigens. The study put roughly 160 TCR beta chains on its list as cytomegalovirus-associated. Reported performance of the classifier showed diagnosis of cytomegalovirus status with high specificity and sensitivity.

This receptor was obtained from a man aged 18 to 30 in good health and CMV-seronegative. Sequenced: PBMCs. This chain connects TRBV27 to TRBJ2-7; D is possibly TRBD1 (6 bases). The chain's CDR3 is CASSFQGNYEQYF. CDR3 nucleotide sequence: TGTGCCAGCAGTTTCCAGGGGAACTACGAGCAGTACTTC.